One TCR beta chain is described in this entry. Its antigen is unidentified. The sample is drawn from a study of tumor and adjacent non-tumor tissue in lung cancer. Study overall: Stage I to III disease affected roughly 10 men and 5 women aged about 31 to 85. Broader study findings: In normal lung, the top 100 clones were significantly more dominant than in tumor. TCR diversity was significantly greater in tumor than normal lung tissue.

No cell sorting was done before RNA was extracted from the tissue. Distant lung tissue was collected more than 3 cm away from the tumor edge. Between August and November 2014, newly diagnosed, chemotherapy-naive lung cancer patients underwent thoracic surgery in China. The V segment lost 1 base and the J segment 4 bases; nucleotides outside the gene matches: 5. CDR3 size: 15 residues. CDR1 is SGHTA and CDR2 is FQGNSA in the germline V gene. The library came from three nested PCR rounds adapted from ARM-PCR protocols. TCRdb called the multiplex PCR reads again in MiXCR, with one record for every CDR3 protein. The sample gives around 80,000 distinct CDR3 sequences, approximately 82% of which show up once; 30% to 50% is in the top ten.

The sequence derives from a man in his 70s with non-small cell lung cancer. J is TRBJ2-7 and V is TRBV7-2, with 9 bases that match TRBD1. The specimen was distant non-tumor lung tissue. CDR3 protein: CASSLVGQGLYEQYF. The CDR3 DNA follows: TGTGCCAGCAGCTTAGTGGGACAGGGCTTGTACGAGCAGTACTTC.